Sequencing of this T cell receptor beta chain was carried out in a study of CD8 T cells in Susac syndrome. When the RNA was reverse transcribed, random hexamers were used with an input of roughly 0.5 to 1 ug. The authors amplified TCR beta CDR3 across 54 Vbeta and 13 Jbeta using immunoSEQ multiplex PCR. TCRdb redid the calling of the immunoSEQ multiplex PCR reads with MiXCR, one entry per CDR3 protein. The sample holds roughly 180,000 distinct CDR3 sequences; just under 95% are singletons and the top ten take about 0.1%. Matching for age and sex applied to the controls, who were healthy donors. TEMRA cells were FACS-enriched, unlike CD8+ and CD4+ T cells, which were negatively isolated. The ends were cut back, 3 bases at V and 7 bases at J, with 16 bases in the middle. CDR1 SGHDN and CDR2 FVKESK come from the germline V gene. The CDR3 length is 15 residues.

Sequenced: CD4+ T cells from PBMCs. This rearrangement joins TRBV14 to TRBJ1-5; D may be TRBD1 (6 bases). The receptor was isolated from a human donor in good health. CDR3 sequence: CASSHGTGRGQPQHF. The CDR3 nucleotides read TGTGCCAGCAGCCACGGAACAGGGCGAGGCCAGCCCCAGCATTTT.